This T cell receptor beta chain was captured by sequencing in a study of blood T cell repertoires in COVID-19. Whole-study context: COVID-19 samples collected from the United States, Italy and Spain covered acute and convalescent phases. PBMCs, B-cell-depleted T cells, or T cells provided the cDNA or gDNA that made up the material.

As processed by the authors: Amplified reference gene primers provided the basis for estimating nucleated cell counts. Sequencing was performed with immunoSEQ multiplex PCR; in TCRdb, only in-frame clones are kept and a portion is missing. From that table come the V and J calls and clone size; the DNA was used to work out D and trimming. The sample lists 35,000 to 45,000 clones, roughly 85% occurring once. This CDR3 is built from 15 residues. The V and J ends lost 6 bases and 5 bases, in that order; junction bases with no gene match: 10. Germline CDR1 is SGHRS and CDR2 is YFSETQ. Sequenced sample: peripheral blood. The TCR originated in a human donor in a cohort sampled during active COVID-19. The V and J genes are TRBV5-1 and TRBJ2-3; 9 bases agree with TRBD2. Here the CDR3 DNA reads TGCGCCAGCATGTCTAGCGGGATTTCCGGAGATACGCAGTATTTT. It codes for CASMSSGISGDTQYF. Complete variable domain (other parts from reference TRBV5-1 and TRBJ2-3): KAGVTQTPRYLIKTRGQQVTLSCSPISGHRSVSWYQQTPGQGLQFLFEYFSETQRNKGNFPGRFSGRQFSNSRSEMNVSTLELGDSALYLCASMSSGISGDTQYFGPGTRLTVL.